This TCR beta chain stems from a study of shared clonotypes between healthy human individuals (TCRdb year 2020). With respect to the entire study: A few men and a couple of women, aged 18 to 49 years, made up the cohort. For each donor, CD4 naive and CD4 memory were each run on three plates, CD8 naive on two plates, and CD8 memory on one plate. The study deeply sequenced blood TCR repertoires of roughly five healthy adults to estimate repertoire size and the extent of clonotype sharing between individuals. To increase sequencing depth and limit assay-specific biases, TCR repertoire library preparation and sequencing were carried out by different laboratories using diverse techniques. Each donor's leukapheresis produced roughly between roughly 0.85 and 9.5 billion PBMCs.

As concerns this clone: Its binding antigen is unknown. The junction shows a germline mismatch at one end, possibly a read error.

CD8 naive samples consisted of CD45RO-negative cells that were positively selected for CCR7, yielding a CD45RA+CCR7+ population without TemRA cells. The donors were healthy, HIV-negative adults with no recently reported acute infections or vaccinations. All donors were Caucasian adults living in Nashville, Tennessee, USA. Blood was obtained by leukapheresis, after which PBMCs were separated by Ficoll-Histopaque density gradient centrifugation and cryopreserved in liquid nitrogen vapor phase. Analytical flow cytometry was used to check the purity and quantity of each magnetically sorted T cell population. Genomic DNA was isolated from each sorted fraction and quantified by UV absorbance on a Nanodrop 2000c. Using the deep immunoSEQ assay, TCR CDR3 regions were amplified from genomic DNA by multiplex PCR. Genomic DNA extracted from each cell subset was distributed evenly over all wells of several immunoSEQ 96-well plates, and each plate served as one replicate. For sorted subsets, about 220 ng of genomic DNA, equivalent to roughly 33,000 T cell genomes, went into each replicate PCR. Purified libraries were measured with a Qubit 3.0 fluorometer, size-checked on a Bioanalyzer 2100, and measured again with the KAPA Library Quantification kit. A separate single-read 150-cycle Illumina NextSeq 550 flow cell was used to sequence each immunoSEQ 96-well plate. The source study handled its data this way. Because the immunoSEQ output held only junctional sequences and lacked quality scores, the filtering could not match the filtering applied to full-length reads. To assign V/J genes and CDR3, sequences were annotated against IMGT germline references using PyIR, a Python wrapper for IgBLAST v1.9. Reads were removed for weak V/J assignments (E-value above 1e-6), missing CDR3, stop codons, out-of-frame junctions, or ambiguous translated residues. V3J clonotypes were defined as sequences sharing an identical inferred V gene, J gene, and CDR3 amino acid sequence. Percentage overlap between repertoires was calculated by dividing the number of shared unique clonotypes by the size of the smaller repertoire. Richness of each repertoire was evaluated using RTK rarefaction, the Chao1 estimator, and Recon v2.1 estimates of unobserved clonotypes. For all TCRbeta clonotypes obtained by the gDNA method from a few donors, generation probabilities were computed with OLGA. This immuneACCESS table, as held by TCRdb, lists in-frame sequences with V and J called but not all clones. Of the missing ones, under half trace to an unresolved V gene in checked studies; the others have no known cause. That table supplies the V and J calls and clone size; D and trimming were determined from the DNA. This sample holds some 2.1 million clones; roughly 94% were observed only once. The ten largest clones represent roughly 1% of the sample.

The germline V gene (reference sequence) specifies SSHAT as CDR1 and FNYEAQ as CDR2. The CDR3 runs 15 amino acids, cysteine and phenylalanine included. Of all the DNA, just the CDR3 is kept, 45 bases in frame from base 1. Points the paper makes about the study in general: Across a few donors, roughly 5.4% of naive CD4, roughly 3.5% of naive CD8, roughly 2.2% of memory CD4, and about 0.4% of memory CD8 clonotypes were shared. Larger estimated clonotype richness was generally found for naive subsets than for memory subsets. Incomplete sequencing was indicated by rarefaction of sorted-subset datasets, despite the large sequencing depth. The small number of donors limited the genetic and exposure-history diversity represented. Only blood was sampled, and tissue TCR repertoires likely differ from those in blood. Compared with non-shared clonotypes, clonotypes shared by all four sorted-subset donors had higher generation probabilities. Pairwise subsampling led to the expectation that sequencing depth would affect the degree of clonotype sharing among donors.

The chain is made from TRBV7-7 and TRBJ1-3, and 11 junction bases match TRBD1. This TCR derives from a man younger than 30 in good health. Specimen: naive CD8+ T cells sorted from blood. The cell subset or site label on this specimen signifies: CD45RA+CCR7+. CDR3 region: CASSDGTGGGNTIYF. The sequenced DNA is TGTGCTAGCAGCGACGGGACAGGGGGTGGAAACACCATATATTTT.